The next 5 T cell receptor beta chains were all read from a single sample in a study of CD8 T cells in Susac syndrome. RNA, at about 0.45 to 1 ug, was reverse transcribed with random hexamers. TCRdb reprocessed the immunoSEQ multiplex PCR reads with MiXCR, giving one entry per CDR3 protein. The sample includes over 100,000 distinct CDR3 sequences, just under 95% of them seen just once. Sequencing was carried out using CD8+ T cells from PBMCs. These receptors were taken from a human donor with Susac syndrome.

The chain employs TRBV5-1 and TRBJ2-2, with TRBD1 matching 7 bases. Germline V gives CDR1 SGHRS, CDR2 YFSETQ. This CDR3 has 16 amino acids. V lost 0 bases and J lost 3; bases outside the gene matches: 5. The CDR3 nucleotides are TGCGCCAGCAGCTTGGCCTCAGGGGGATACACCGGGGAGCTGTTTTTT. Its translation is CASSLASGGYTGELFF.

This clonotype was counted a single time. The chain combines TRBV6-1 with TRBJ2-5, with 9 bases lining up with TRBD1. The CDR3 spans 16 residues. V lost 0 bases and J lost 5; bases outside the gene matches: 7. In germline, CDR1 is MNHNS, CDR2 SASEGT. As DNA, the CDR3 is TGTGCCAGCAGTGAAGCGCATGGGACAGGGCCCGAGACCCAGTACTTC. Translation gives CASSEAHGTGPETQYF.

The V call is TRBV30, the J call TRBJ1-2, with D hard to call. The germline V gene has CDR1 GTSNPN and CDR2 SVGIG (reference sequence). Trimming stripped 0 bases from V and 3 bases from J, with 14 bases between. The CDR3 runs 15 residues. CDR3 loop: CAWSVRGLPYYGYTF. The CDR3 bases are TGTGCCTGGAGTGTAAGAGGTCTGCCCTACTATGGCTACACCTTC. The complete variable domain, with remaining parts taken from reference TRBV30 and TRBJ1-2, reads SQTIHQWPATLVQPVGSPLSLECTVEGTSNPNLYWYRQAAGRGLQLLFYSVGIGQISSEVPQNLSASRPQDRQFILSSKKLLLSDSGFYLCAWSVRGLPYYGYTFGSGTRLTVV.

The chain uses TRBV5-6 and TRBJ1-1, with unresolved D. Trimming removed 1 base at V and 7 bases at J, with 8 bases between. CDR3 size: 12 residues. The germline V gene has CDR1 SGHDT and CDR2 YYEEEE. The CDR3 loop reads CASSLLEIEAFF. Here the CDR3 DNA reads TGTGCCAGCAGCTTGTTGGAGATTGAAGCTTTCTTT.

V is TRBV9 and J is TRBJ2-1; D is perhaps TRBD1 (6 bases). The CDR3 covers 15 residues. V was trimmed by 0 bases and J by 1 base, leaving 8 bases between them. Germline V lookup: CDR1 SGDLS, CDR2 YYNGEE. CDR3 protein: CASSVVGGSYNEQFF. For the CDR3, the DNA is TGTGCCAGCAGCGTAGTAGGGGGTTCCTACAATGAGCAGTTCTTC.